The 7 T cell receptor beta chains below all came from one sample that was sequenced in a study of blood T cell repertoires in COVID-19. Measured with immunoSEQ multiplex PCR; TCRdb has only the in-frame clones, and not every one. The sample consists of around 100,000 clones, 85% of them appearing once. The sample consisted of peripheral blood. Source of these receptors: a man aged 50 to 59 with active or convalescent COVID-19.

This clone turned up a few times. The chain links TRBV20-1 to TRBJ2-1; perhaps TRBD2 as D (6 bases). V was trimmed by 3 bases and J by 9 bases, leaving 18 bases between them. This CDR3 contains 14 residues. Germline CDR1 reads DFQATT; CDR2 reads SNEGSKA (reference sequence). This CDR3 reads CSASYGTLRGEQFF. The CDR3 DNA sequence: TGCAGTGCTAGTTATGGGACTCTACGTGGTGAGCAGTTCTTC.

This clone was counted once. The genes are TRBV2 and TRBJ2-2, with TRBD2 as a possible D gene (6 bases). Germline assignment: CDR1 SNHLY and CDR2 FYNNEI. The V end lost 7 bases, the J end lost 4 bases, and 13 bases lay between the germline ends. The CDR3 runs 14 residues. Here the CDR3 DNA reads TGTGCCAGCACCTGGGGGGAGAGCACCGGGGAGCTGTTTTTT. This encodes CASTWGESTGELFF.

The gene calls are TRBV11-2 and TRBJ2-5; possibly TRBD2 for D (6 bases). Germline CDR1 is SGHAT and CDR2 is FQNNGV. Trimming took 0 bases from V and 4 from J, leaving 12 bases between them. The CDR3 extends over 15 amino acids. The CDR3 spells CASSLEATRVETQYF. The CDR3 coding sequence is TGTGCCAGCAGCTTAGAAGCGACTAGGGTAGAGACCCAGTACTTC.

The chain links TRBV2 to TRBJ2-3; a possible D gene is TRBD2 (6 bases). V was clipped by 8 bases and J by 2 bases, with 14 bases between them. This CDR3 comprises 14 residues. Germline V gives CDR1 SNHLY, CDR2 FYNNEI. The CDR3, as DNA: TGTGCCAGCGCATTAGCGGCACTCACAGATACGCAGTATTTT. It specifies CASALAALTDTQYF. The complete variable domain, with remaining parts taken from reference TRBV2 and TRBJ2-3, reads EPEVTQTPSHQVTQMGQEVILRCVPISNHLYFYWYRQILGQKVEFLVSFYNNEISEKSEIFDDQFSVERPDGSNFTLKIRSTKLEDSAMYFCASALAALTDTQYFGPGTRLTVL.

The chain recombines TRBV9 with TRBJ1-1, with TRBD1 matching over 7 bases. Per germline, CDR1 SGDLS and CDR2 YYNGEE. J gave up 4 bases and V 3 bases, and 6 bases lay outside the gene matches. This CDR3 contains 14 residues. The CDR3 sequence is CASSAPDRSTEAFF. The CDR3 bases are TGTGCCAGCAGCGCCCCGGACAGGAGCACTGAAGCTTTCTTT.

The chain combines TRBV27 with TRBJ1-3; no reliable D call. V was cut by 6 bases and J by 4 bases, with 13 bases left in between. Germline lookup yields CDR1 MNHEY and CDR2 SMNVEV (reference sequence). CDR3 length: 14 residues. The CDR3 coding sequence is TGTGCCAGCAGGGCGGGCCCCGCAGGAAACACCATATATTTT. Its protein product is CASRAGPAGNTIYF.

This rearrangement joins TRBV12-5 to TRBJ2-1; 10 nucleotides match TRBD2. This CDR3 contains 17 residues. The ends lost 2 bases at V and 3 bases at J; junction bases unmatched: 7. CDR1 is LGHNT, CDR2 FRNRAP, per germline. The CDR3 loop is CASGLRLAGVNYNEQFF. In nucleotides, the CDR3 is TGTGCTAGTGGTTTGAGGCTAGCGGGGGTTAACTACAATGAGCAGTTCTTC.